The 18 T cell receptor beta chains reported below all come from one sample, sequenced in a study of T cell responses to AZD1222 COVID-19 vaccine. This table comes from immunoSEQ multiplex PCR, and its TCRdb copy is limited to in-frame clones, with some not included. The table lists some 85,000 clones, 90% to 95% of them singletons, with around 8.1% in the top ten. Sequencing was performed on peripheral blood, taken on day 0 of AZD1222 vaccination. The receptors come from an adult in good health.

The V call is TRBV4-2, the J call TRBJ1-2, with unresolved D. Germline V lookup: CDR1 LGHNA, CDR2 YNFKEQ. The V end was cut by 0 bases, the J end by 2 bases, with 7 bases between. The CDR3 is 14 amino acids. CDR3: CASSQDPRNYGYTF. CDR3 nucleotides: TGTGCCAGCAGCCAAGATCCCAGGAACTATGGCTACACCTTC.

The chain couples TRBV7-9 to TRBJ2-1; D unresolved. V lost 1 base and J lost 10, with 14 bases in between. Germline CDR1 and CDR2: SEHNR and FQNEAQ (reference sequence). This CDR3 spans 14 amino acids. CDR3 sequence (DNA): TGTGCCAGCAGCTTAGTCCCTTCCTCCGGGGAGCAGTTCTTC. It codes for CASSLVPSSGEQFF.

The J gene is TRBJ1-5, the V gene TRBV19, with D possibly being TRBD1 (5 bases). The CDR3 runs to 15 residues. Trimming pared 5 bases from V and 1 base from J, leaving 12 bases between. Germline V gene lookup returns CDR1 LNHDA and CDR2 SQIVND (reference sequence). CDR3 nucleotides: TGTGCCAGTAGTGACGTGGGACGGAGCAATCAGCCCCAGCATTTT. Its protein is CASSDVGRSNQPQHF.

This clone was observed once. The gene calls are TRBV4-2 and TRBJ2-2, with 8 bases lining up with TRBD1. From germline, CDR1 is LGHNA and CDR2 YNFKEQ. J was trimmed by 0 bases and V by 3 bases; bases with no gene match: 3. The CDR3 is made up of 16 amino acids. The CDR3 DNA reads TGTGCCAGCAGCCACGGACAGGGCACGAACACCGGGGAGCTGTTTTTT. Translating it yields CASSHGQGTNTGELFF.

This sequence joins TRBV27 and TRBJ2-1, with 9 bases that match TRBD2. Germline CDR1 and CDR2: MNHEY and SMNVEV (reference sequence). CDR3 length equals 14 residues. The J segment lost 3 bases and the V segment lost 5 bases, leaving 2 bases of the junction unmatched. In DNA form, the CDR3 reads TGTGCCAGCAGTGAGACTAGCGGCTACAATGAGCAGTTCTTC. As protein: CASSETSGYNEQFF.

This chain joins TRBV25-1 and TRBJ1-1, with D possibly matching TRBD1 (6 bases). This CDR3 region has 14 residues. V lost 1 base to trimming and J lost 5 bases, with 11 bases between them. Germline V CDR1 and CDR2: MGHDK, SYGVNS. The CDR3 DNA follows: TGTGCCAGCAGTGAATTCAAGGGGGGGACTGAAGCTTTCTTT. Protein sequence: CASSEFKGGTEAFF. Based on the CDR3 plus reference TRBV25-1 and TRBJ1-1, the full variable domain is EADIYQTPRYLVIGTGKKITLECSQTMGHDKMYWYQQDPGMELHLIHYSYGVNSTEKGDLSSESTVSRIRTEHFPLTLESARPSHTSQYLCASSEFKGGTEAFFGQGTRLTVV.

The CDR3 is CASSSDYNSPLHF. CDR3 DNA sequence: TGTGCCAGCAGCTCGGACTATAATTCACCCCTCCACTTT. The chain links TRBV6-4 to TRBJ1-6; no firm D call. This CDR3 spans 13 amino acids. In germline, CDR1 is MRHNA, CDR2 SNTAGT. V was shortened by 6 bases and J by 3 bases, with 6 bases between the two germline ends.

The chain couples TRBV5-1 to TRBJ1-2; D might be TRBD1 (6 bases). The CDR3 consists of 13 residues. Trimming took off 5 bases at V and 1 base at J, with 9 bases between the two ends. Per the germline V gene, CDR1 is SGHRS and CDR2 is YFSETQ. The CDR3 reads CASSLQGNYGYTF. The CDR3 DNA is TGCGCCAGCAGTTTACAGGGTAACTATGGCTACACCTTC. Full variable domain (outside the CDR3, taken from reference TRBV5-1 and TRBJ1-2): KAGVTQTPRYLIKTRGQQVTLSCSPISGHRSVSWYQQTPGQGLQFLFEYFSETQRNKGNFPGRFSGRQFSNSRSEMNVSTLELGDSALYLCASSLQGNYGYTFGSGTRLTVV.

V usage is TRBV6-5 and J usage is TRBJ2-7; D tentatively reads TRBD1 or TRBD2 (5 bases each). Germline CDR1 is MNHEY and CDR2 is SVGAGI. There are 13 residues in the CDR3. The ends were cut back, 3 bases at V and 6 bases at J, with 12 bases in the middle. CDR3 region: CASSYEGRIEQYF. For the CDR3, the DNA is TGTGCCAGCAGTTATGAGGGGAGAATCGAGCAGTACTTC.

The chain links TRBV5-1 to TRBJ2-3, with 15 bases fitting TRBD2. There are 20 residues in the CDR3. V was pared by 4 bases and J by 1 base, with 13 bases of the junction left unmatched. CDR1 SGHRS and CDR2 YFSETQ come from the germline V gene. The CDR3 reads CASSGGLAGGRSYGTDTQYF. CDR3 DNA: TGCGCCAGCAGCGGAGGACTAGCGGGGGGGCGGTCCTATGGCACAGATACGCAGTATTTT. Together with reference TRBV5-1 and TRBJ2-3, the CDR3 gives the full variable domain: KAGVTQTPRYLIKTRGQQVTLSCSPISGHRSVSWYQQTPGQGLQFLFEYFSETQRNKGNFPGRFSGRQFSNSRSEMNVSTLELGDSALYLCASSGGLAGGRSYGTDTQYFGPGTRLTVL.

The CDR3 bases are TGTGCCAGCAGCCAAGACGGGCAGGGCGCGCAGTACTTC. It yields the protein CASSQDGQGAQYF. The chain joins TRBV4-2 to TRBJ2-7, with D tentatively TRBD1 (5 bases). The V end lost 0 bases, the J end lost 9 bases, and 12 bases lay between the germline ends. Germline V gene data show CDR1 as LGHNA and CDR2 as YNFKEQ. CDR3 length equals 13 residues.

The V gene is TRBV11-1, the J gene TRBJ2-3, with TRBD2 as a possible D gene (6 bases). Deletions cut 5 bases from V and 4 bases from J, with 16 bases between. Looked up from germline, CDR1 is SGHAT and CDR2 is FQDESV (reference sequence). The CDR3 totals 15 residues. The CDR3 spells CASSPPGGGADTQYF. The CDR3 DNA sequence: TGTGCCAGCAGCCCCCCTGGGGGAGGTGCAGATACGCAGTATTTT.

V is TRBV12-3 or TRBV12-4 and J is TRBJ2-7; weak D call: TRBD1 (5 bases). The CDR3 sequence is 13 residues long. Trimming pared 7 bases from V and 2 bases from J, leaving 12 bases between. In DNA form, the CDR3 reads TGTGCCAGCAAGTGGGGCGCCGCCTACGAGCAGTACTTC. Its translation: CASKWGAAYEQYF.

This chain links TRBV4-3 with TRBJ1-2; D remains unclear. From germline, CDR1 is LGHNA and CDR2 YSLEER. The CDR3 sequence is 16 residues long. V was trimmed by 0 bases and J by 0 bases, leaving 11 bases between them. CDR3 nucleotides: TGCGCCAGCAGCCAAGATGTTCCCCTATCTAACTATGGCTACACCTTC. Translating gives CASSQDVPLSNYGYTF.

V usage is TRBV11-2 and J usage is TRBJ1-6; D unresolved. V gave up 1 base and J gave up 3 bases, with 10 bases separating them. The CDR3 has 16 residues. Germline V gene sequence: CDR1 SGHAT, CDR2 FQNNGV. The CDR3 is CASSLAFDVYNSPLHF. CDR3 in DNA: TGTGCCAGCAGCTTAGCGTTCGACGTCTATAATTCACCCCTCCACTTT.

In its sample, this clone was seen once. This chain connects TRBV5-8 to TRBJ1-6, with 8 bases identical to TRBD1. J gave up 7 bases and V 2 bases, and 5 bases lay outside the gene matches. Germline V gene data show CDR1 as SGHTS and CDR2 as YDEGEE. The CDR3 is made up of 15 amino acids. The CDR3 spells CASSLGDRINSPLHF. The CDR3 coding sequence is TGTGCCAGCAGCTTAGGGGACAGGATAAATTCACCCCTCCACTTT.

V usage is TRBV9 and J usage is TRBJ1-1; 8 nucleotides align to TRBD1. The ends lost 4 bases at V and 6 bases at J; junction bases unmatched: 5. The CDR3 length is 13 residues. Germline CDR1 is SGDLS and CDR2 is YYNGEE. CDR3 residues: CASSTGGSSEAFF. The CDR3, as DNA: TGTGCCAGCAGCACAGGGGGGTCCTCTGAAGCTTTCTTT.

The chain combines TRBV3-1 (or the pseudogene TRBV3-2) with TRBJ1-5; D might be TRBD1 (6 bases). With 5 bases removed from V and 3 bases from J, the gap between germline ends came to 11 bases. CDR3 length equals 14 residues. Germline CDR1 LGHDT, CDR2 YNNKEL (reference sequence). The CDR3 loop reads CASSYREANQPQHF. The CDR3 region has the DNA TGTGCCAGCAGCTACAGGGAGGCCAATCAGCCCCAGCATTTT.